The 15 T cell receptor beta chains below come from one sample, sequenced in a study of identical twins. TCRdb used MiXCR to reprocess the 5' RACE reads, holding one entry per CDR3 protein. The sample includes some 1,700,000 distinct CDR3 sequences, less than 40% of them seen just once. Sample: cord blood. The origin of the receptors is a newborn girl in good health.

This clonotype appeared a few times. The rearrangement joins TRBV5-5 to TRBJ2-1; 9 bases map to TRBD1. The CDR3 is 13 amino acids. The J segment lost 8 bases and the V segment lost 4 bases, leaving 4 bases of the junction unmatched. In germline, CDR1 is SGHKS, CDR2 YYEKEE (reference sequence). The CDR3 reads CASSPQGAHEQFF. DNA of the CDR3: TGTGCCAGCAGCCCACAGGGGGCTCATGAGCAGTTCTTC.

The V call is TRBV27, the J call TRBJ2-3; 8 nucleotides agree with TRBD2. J gave up 2 bases and V 2 bases, and 6 bases lay outside the gene matches. The V gene's germline CDR1 is MNHEY and CDR2 SMNVEV (reference sequence). This CDR3 is built from 16 residues. The DNA of the CDR3 is TGTGCCAGCAGTTTACGACAGCGGGAGCTCACAGATACGCAGTATTTT. This translates into CASSLRQRELTDTQYF.

In this sample, this clonotype turned up a few times. The genes are TRBV19 and TRBJ2-7; TRBD1 matches 8 bases. There are 15 residues in the CDR3. V was pared by 6 bases and J by 3 bases, with 10 bases of the junction left unmatched. Germline V gene sequence: CDR1 LNHDA, CDR2 SQIVND (reference sequence). CDR3 in DNA: TGTGCCAGTAGACCCTCCCGGACAGGGTACTACGAGCAGTACTTC. This codes for CASRPSRTGYYEQYF. Filled out from reference TRBV19 and TRBJ2-7, the complete variable domain reads DGGITQSPKYLFRKEGQNVTLSCEQNLNHDAMYWYRQDPGQGLRLIYYSQIVNDFQKGDIAEGYSVSREKKESFPLTVTSAQKNPTAFYLCASRPSRTGYYEQYFGPGTRLTVT.

Comment on this clonotype: One end of the junction does not line up with germline, which may come from a read error. This chain joins TRBV6-6 and TRBJ2-7; maybe TRBD2 (6 bases). The CDR3 covers 14 residues. The germline CDR1 and CDR2 sequences are MNHNY and SVGAGI (reference sequence). CDR3 nucleotide sequence: TGTGCCAGCTGTTACCGGGAGAGCTCCTACGAGCAGTACTTC. Amino acids: CASCYRESSYEQYF.

This clonotype was seen a few times. The chain joins TRBV4-1 to TRBJ1-2, with a weak D call TRBD1 (6 bases). V lost 0 bases and J 4 bases, leaving 12 bases between the germline ends. Germline CDR1 reads MGHRA; CDR2 reads YSYEKL. The CDR3 has 15 residues. CDR3 nucleotides: TGCGCCAGCAGCCAAGACACAGGGTGGATCTATGGCTACACCTTC. This gives the protein CASSQDTGWIYGYTF.

The rearrangement joins TRBV20-1 to TRBJ1-2; maybe TRBD1 (5 bases). Germline CDR1 DFQATT, CDR2 SNEGSKA (reference sequence). There are 16 residues in the CDR3. V lost 3 bases, J lost 4 bases, and 21 bases lay in between. CDR3 nucleotides: TGCAGTGCTAGCGAGGCAGGGAAATTCGGGGGCTATGGCTACACCTTC. Amino acid sequence: CSASEAGKFGGYGYTF.

With regard to this clonotype: At one boundary the junction diverges from the germline segment, which might be a read error. V is TRBV5-1 and J is TRBJ1-5, with 9 bases lining up with TRBD1. The length of the CDR3 is 16 residues. CDR1 and CDR2 from the germline V gene are SGHRS and YFSETQ. CDR3 in DNA: TGCGCCAGAGGACCGGGACAGGGTTATAGCAATCGGCCCCAGCATTTT. It specifies CARGPGQGYSNRPQHF.

This chain joins TRBV15 and TRBJ2-7; 13 bases agree with TRBD2. Losses at the gene ends were 4 bases for V and 2 bases for J; bases not matched to a gene: 8. CDR3 length: 17 amino acids. Looked up from germline, CDR1 is LNHNV and CDR2 is YYDKDF (reference sequence). Written as DNA, the CDR3 is TGTGCCACCAGCAAACGCCGGGGACTAGCGGGACCCTACGAGCAGTACTTC. It codes for CATSKRRGLAGPYEQYF.

The gene calls are TRBV3-1 and TRBJ1-6, with D uncertain. CDR3 length equals 15 residues. V gave up 6 bases and J gave up 5 bases, with 14 bases separating them. CDR1 is LGHDT, CDR2 YNNKEL, per germline (reference sequence). The CDR3 nucleotides read TGTGCCAGCAGAGGTCCAGGATTTAATAATTCACCCCTCCACTTT. Its translation is CASRGPGFNNSPLHF.

The rearrangement uses TRBV20-1 and TRBJ1-1; 11 nucleotides match TRBD1. This CDR3 has 14 residues. Germline V gene data show CDR1 as DFQATT and CDR2 as SNEGSKA (reference sequence). Trimming removed 6 bases from V and 4 bases from J; junction bases left unmatched: 7. CDR3 sequence (DNA): TGCAGTGCCAGCTGGACAGGGGGCCGCACTGAAGCTTTCTTT. Its translation is CSASWTGGRTEAFF.

This clonotype has more than one count but fewer than ten. The chain combines TRBV27 with TRBJ2-6; possibly TRBD1 for D (5 bases). Germline-derived CDR1 and CDR2 are MNHEY and SMNVEV (reference sequence). Trimming left V 6 bases short and J 0 bases short, with 18 bases between. This CDR3 contains 18 residues. The DNA of the CDR3 is TGTGCCAGCAGAGCAGGGTTAGGATCTCTCTCTGGGGCCAACGTCCTGACTTTC. Residues: CASRAGLGSLSGANVLTF.

The chain joins TRBV4-1 to TRBJ1-1; D remains unclear. V was trimmed by 1 base and J by 4 bases, leaving 10 bases between them. Germline values: CDR1 MGHRA, CDR2 YSYEKL. The CDR3 is made up of 14 amino acids. The chain's CDR3 is CASSQVGSTTEAFF. CDR3 nucleotides: TGCGCCAGCAGCCAAGTGGGTTCGACCACTGAAGCTTTCTTT.

The gene calls are TRBV7-6 and TRBJ1-1, with 9 nucleotides matching TRBD1. Germline assignment: CDR1 SGHVS and CDR2 FNYEAQ. The CDR3 sequence is 16 residues long. The ends lost 5 bases at V and 4 bases at J; junction bases unmatched: 11. The CDR3: CASSLLRTGVATEAFF. Here the CDR3 DNA reads TGTGCCAGCAGCCTTCTACGGACAGGGGTTGCCACTGAAGCTTTCTTT.

This clonotype was counted only a few times. CDR3: CASSGRLAGENIQYF. CDR3 DNA sequence: TGTGCCAGCAGCGGCAGACTAGCGGGGGAAAACATTCAGTACTTC. The chain uses TRBV7-2 and TRBJ2-4, with TRBD2 matching 12 bases. Per the germline V gene, CDR1 is SGHTA and CDR2 is FQGNSA. The CDR3 contains 15 residues. Trimming cost V 5 bases and J 5 bases; bases outside gene matches: 4. The variable domain in full, completed from reference TRBV7-2 and TRBJ2-4, reads GAGVSQSPSNKVTEKGKDVELRCDPISGHTALYWYRQSLGQGLEFLIYFQGNSAPDKSGLPSDRFSAERTGGSVSTLTIQRTQQEDSAVYLCASSGRLAGENIQYFGAGTRLSVL.

The V and J genes are TRBV6-2 or TRBV6-3 and TRBJ1-5; TRBD1 agrees at 10 bases. V gave up 6 bases and J gave up 6 bases; unmatched junction bases: 5. The CDR3 loop spans 14 amino acids. CDR1 and CDR2 from the germline V gene are MNHEY and SVGEGT. CDR3 region: CASRKGQGGQPQHF. DNA for the CDR3: TGTGCCAGCAGAAAAGGACAGGGGGGTCAGCCCCAGCATTTT.